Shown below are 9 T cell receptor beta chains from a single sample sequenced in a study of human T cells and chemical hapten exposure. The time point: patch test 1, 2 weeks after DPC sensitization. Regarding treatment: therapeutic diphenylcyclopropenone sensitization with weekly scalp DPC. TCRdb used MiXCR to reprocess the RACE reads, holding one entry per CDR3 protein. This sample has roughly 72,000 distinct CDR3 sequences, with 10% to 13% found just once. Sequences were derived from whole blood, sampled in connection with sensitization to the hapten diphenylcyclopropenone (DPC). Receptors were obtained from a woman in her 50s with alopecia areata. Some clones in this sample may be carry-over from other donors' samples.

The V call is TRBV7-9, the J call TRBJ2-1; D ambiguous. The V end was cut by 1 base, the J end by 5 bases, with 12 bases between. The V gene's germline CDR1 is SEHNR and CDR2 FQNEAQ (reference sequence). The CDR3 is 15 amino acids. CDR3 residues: CASSLGARTDNEQFF. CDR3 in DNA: TGTGCCAGCAGCTTAGGCGCTAGGACGGACAATGAGCAGTTCTTC.

CDR3 coding DNA: TGCGCCAGCAGCTCTTCCGTTACTAGCGGCCAAGAGACCCAGTACTTC. It specifies CASSSSVTSGQETQYF. This chain links TRBV5-1 with TRBJ2-5; 8 bases line up with TRBD2. This CDR3 has 16 residues. V trimming: 3 bases; J trimming: 1 base; junction bases outside the gene matches: 8. Germline CDR1 and CDR2: SGHRS and YFSETQ.

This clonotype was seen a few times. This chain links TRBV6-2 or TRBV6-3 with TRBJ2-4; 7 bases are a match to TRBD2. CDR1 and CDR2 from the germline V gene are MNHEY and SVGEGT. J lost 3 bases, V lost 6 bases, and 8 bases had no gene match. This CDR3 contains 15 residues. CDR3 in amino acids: CASRGTTLLKNIQYF. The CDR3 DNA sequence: TGTGCCAGCAGGGGGACTACACTTCTCAAAAACATTCAGTACTTC.

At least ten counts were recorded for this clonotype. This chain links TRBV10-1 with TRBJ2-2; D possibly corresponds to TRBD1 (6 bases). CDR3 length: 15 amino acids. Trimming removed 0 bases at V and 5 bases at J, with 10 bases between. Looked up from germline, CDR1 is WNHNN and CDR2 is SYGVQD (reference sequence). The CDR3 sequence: CASSESMGQTGELFF. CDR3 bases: TGCGCCAGCAGTGAGTCAATGGGACAAACCGGGGAGCTGTTTTTT.

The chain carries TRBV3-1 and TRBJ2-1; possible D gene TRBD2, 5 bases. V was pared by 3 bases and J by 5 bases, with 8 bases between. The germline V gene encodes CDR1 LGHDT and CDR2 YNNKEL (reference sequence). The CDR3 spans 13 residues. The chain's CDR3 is CASSHPGDNEQFF. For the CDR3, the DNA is TGTGCCAGCAGCCATCCCGGGGACAATGAGCAGTTCTTC.

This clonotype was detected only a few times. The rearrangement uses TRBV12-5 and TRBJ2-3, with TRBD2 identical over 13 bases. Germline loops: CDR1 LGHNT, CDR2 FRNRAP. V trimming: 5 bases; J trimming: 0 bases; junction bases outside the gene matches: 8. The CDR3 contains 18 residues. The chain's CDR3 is CASGSPGLAGPSTDTQYF. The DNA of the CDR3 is TGTGCTAGTGGTAGCCCGGGACTAGCGGGACCCAGCACAGATACGCAGTATTTT.

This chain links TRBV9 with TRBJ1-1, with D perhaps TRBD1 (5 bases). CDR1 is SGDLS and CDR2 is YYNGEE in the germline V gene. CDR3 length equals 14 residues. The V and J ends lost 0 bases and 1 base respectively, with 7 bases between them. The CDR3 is CASSVAQANTEAFF. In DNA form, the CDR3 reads TGTGCCAGCAGCGTAGCACAGGCGAACACTGAAGCTTTCTTT.

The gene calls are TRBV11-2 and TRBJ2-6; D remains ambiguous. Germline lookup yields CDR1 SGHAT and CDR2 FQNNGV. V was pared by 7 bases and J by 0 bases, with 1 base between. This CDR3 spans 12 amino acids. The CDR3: CASNSGANVLTF. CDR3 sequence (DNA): TGTGCCAGCAACTCTGGGGCCAACGTCCTGACTTTC.

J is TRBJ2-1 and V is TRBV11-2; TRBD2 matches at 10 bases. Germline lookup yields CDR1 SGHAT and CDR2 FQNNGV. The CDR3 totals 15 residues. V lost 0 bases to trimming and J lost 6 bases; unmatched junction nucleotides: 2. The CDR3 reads CASSLEPSGSNEQFF. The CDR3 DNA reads TGTGCCAGCAGCTTAGAACCTAGCGGGAGCAATGAGCAGTTCTTC.